These 5 T cell receptor beta chains were sequenced from one sample in a study of blood T cell repertoires in COVID-19 (dated by TCRdb to about 2020). The library came from the immunoSEQ multiplex PCR assay. The immuneACCESS repertoire file appears here via TCRdb, limited to in-frame rearrangements. These files lack a portion of the clones; in checked studies, under half of the deficit traces to unresolved V genes, and the cause of the others is not known. This sample holds hundreds of thousands of clones; around 85% were observed only once. Of the sample, more than 9.5% is held by the ten largest clones. Sequences were obtained from peripheral blood. These receptors all come from a woman over 75 with acute or convalescent COVID-19.

The chain couples TRBV9 to TRBJ2-7, with TRBD1 matching 9 bases. The V segment lost 4 bases and the J segment 3 bases; nucleotides outside the gene matches: 5. The CDR3 spans 14 residues. CDR1 and CDR2 from the germline V gene are SGDLS and YYNGEE. In DNA form, the CDR3 reads TGTGCCAGCAGCCCCCGGGACAGGGACTACGAGCAGTACTTC. It translates to CASSPRDRDYEQYF.

The chain has TRBV2 and TRBJ1-6; D gene unclear. Germline assignment: CDR1 SNHLY and CDR2 FYNNEI. Trimming took 7 bases from V and 6 from J, leaving 13 bases between them. This CDR3 spans 14 amino acids. The CDR3 sequence is CASILGNPNSPLHF. DNA of the CDR3: TGTGCCAGCATCCTCGGGAATCCTAATTCACCCCTCCACTTT.

V gene TRBV10-3 combines with J gene TRBJ1-1; TRBD1 aligns across 9 bases. The J segment lost 4 bases and the V segment lost 4 bases, leaving 1 base of the junction unmatched. The CDR3 totals 13 residues. Germline CDR1 and CDR2: ENHRY and SYGVKD. This CDR3 is CAISGDRATEAFF. The CDR3 nucleotides are TGTGCCATCAGTGGGGACAGGGCCACTGAAGCTTTCTTT.

V gene TRBV5-6 combines with J gene TRBJ2-7, with 10 nucleotides matching TRBD1. The CDR3 sequence is 14 residues long. Per germline, CDR1 SGHDT and CDR2 YYEEEE. The trim removed 4 bases at V and 1 base at J, leaving 2 bases unmatched. The CDR3 protein is CASSGTGDSYEQYF. CDR3 nucleotides: TGTGCCAGCAGCGGGACAGGGGATTCCTACGAGCAGTACTTC.

This clone was counted a few times. The chain uses TRBV19 and TRBJ2-1, with D perhaps TRBD2 (5 bases). Trimming removed 3 bases from V and 3 bases from J, with 15 bases in between. This CDR3 region has 16 residues. The germline V gene has CDR1 LNHDA and CDR2 SQIVND (reference sequence). The chain's CDR3 is CASSMRVGRDYNEQFF. The CDR3 coding sequence is TGTGCCAGTAGTATGCGGGTCGGTCGGGACTACAATGAGCAGTTCTTC.